This T cell receptor (beta chain) was found in a study of graft-versus-host responses after intestinal transplantation. For the study at large: Transplant recipients had multivisceral, liver-intestinal, or isolated intestinal grafts. After anti-thymocyte globulin induction, recipients took tacrolimus and steroids for 3 to 4 years.

Sequencing used immunoSEQ multiplex PCR; TCRdb keeps in-frame clones, though not all of them. The table shows tens of thousands of clones, with roughly nine tenths occurring only once. The study's findings and limits: Recipient-marrow GvH clones were detected, some having first appeared in ileum or blood. Early post-transplant falls in HvG clones accompanied the peak levels of circulating GvH clones.

As to this clone: Its specificity is not known.

The CDR3 contains 17 residues. Trimming took 5 bases from V and 3 from J; bases not matched to a gene: 7. Germline V gene data show CDR1 as SGHVS and CDR2 as FQNEAQ. The receptor was derived from a human donor who was the organ donor for an intestinal transplant. The chain has TRBV7-8 and TRBJ2-1; 13 nucleotides align to TRBD2. Sample: unstimulated CD4+ T cells sorted from spleen or lymph node cells, taken before transplant. The CDR3 loop reads CASSPYRTSGSYNEQFF. For the CDR3, the DNA is TGTGCCAGCAGCCCGTACAGGACTAGCGGGAGCTACAATGAGCAGTTCTTC.